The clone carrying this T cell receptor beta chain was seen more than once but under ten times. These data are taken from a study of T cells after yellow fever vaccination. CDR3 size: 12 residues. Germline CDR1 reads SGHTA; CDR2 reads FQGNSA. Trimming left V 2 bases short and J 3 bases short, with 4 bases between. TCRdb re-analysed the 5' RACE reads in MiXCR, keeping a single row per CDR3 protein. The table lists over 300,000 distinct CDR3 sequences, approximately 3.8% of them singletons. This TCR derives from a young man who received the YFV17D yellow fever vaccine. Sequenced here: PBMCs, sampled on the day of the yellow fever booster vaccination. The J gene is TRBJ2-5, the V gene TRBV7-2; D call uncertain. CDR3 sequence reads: CASSLSKETQYF. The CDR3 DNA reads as TGTGCCAGCAGCTTATCCAAAGAGACCCAGTACTTC. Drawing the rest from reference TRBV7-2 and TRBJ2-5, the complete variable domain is GAGVSQSPSNKVTEKGKDVELRCDPISGHTALYWYRQSLGQGLEFLIYFQGNSAPDKSGLPSDRFSAERTGGSVSTLTIQRTQQEDSAVYLCASSLSKETQYFGPGTRLLVL.